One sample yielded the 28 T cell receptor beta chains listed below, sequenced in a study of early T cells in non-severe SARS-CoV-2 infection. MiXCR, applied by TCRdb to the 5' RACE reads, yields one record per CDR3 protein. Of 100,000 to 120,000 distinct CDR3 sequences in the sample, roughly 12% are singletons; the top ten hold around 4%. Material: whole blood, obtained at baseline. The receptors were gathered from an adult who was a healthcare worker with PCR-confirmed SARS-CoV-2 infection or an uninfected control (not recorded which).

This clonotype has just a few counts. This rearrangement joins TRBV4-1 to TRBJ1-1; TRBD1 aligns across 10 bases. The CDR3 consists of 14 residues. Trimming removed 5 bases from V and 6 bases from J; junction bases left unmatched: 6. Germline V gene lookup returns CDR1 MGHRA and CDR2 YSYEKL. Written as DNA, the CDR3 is TGCGCCAGCAGCGTGACAGGGGGCGTCCCTGAAGCTTTCTTT. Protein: CASSVTGGVPEAFF.

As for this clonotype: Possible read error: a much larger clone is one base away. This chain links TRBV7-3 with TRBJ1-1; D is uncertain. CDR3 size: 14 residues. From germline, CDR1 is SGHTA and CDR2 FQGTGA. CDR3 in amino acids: CASSLRHSNTEASF. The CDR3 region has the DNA TGTGCCAGCAGCTTAAGGCACTCGAACACTGAAGCTTCCTTT.

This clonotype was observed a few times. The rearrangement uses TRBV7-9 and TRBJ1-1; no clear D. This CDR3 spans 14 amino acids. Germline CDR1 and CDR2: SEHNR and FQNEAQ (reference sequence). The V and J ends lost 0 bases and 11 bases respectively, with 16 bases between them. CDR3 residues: CASSLASLGVPAFF. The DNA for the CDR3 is TGTGCCAGCAGCTTAGCGAGTCTTGGGGTCCCGGCTTTCTTT.

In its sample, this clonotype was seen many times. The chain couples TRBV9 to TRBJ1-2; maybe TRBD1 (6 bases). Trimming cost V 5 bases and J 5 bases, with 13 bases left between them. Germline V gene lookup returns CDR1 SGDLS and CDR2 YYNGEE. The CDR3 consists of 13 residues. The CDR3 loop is CASRRTALYGYTF. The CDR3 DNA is TGTGCCAGCAGAAGGACAGCTCTGTATGGCTACACCTTC.

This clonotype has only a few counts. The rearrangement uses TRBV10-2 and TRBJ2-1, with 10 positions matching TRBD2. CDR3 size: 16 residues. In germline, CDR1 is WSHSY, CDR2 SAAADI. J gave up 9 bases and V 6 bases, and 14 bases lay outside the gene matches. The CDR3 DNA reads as TGCGCCAGCAGATCCCTAGCGGGAGAGAGGGGGGGTGAGCAGTTCTTC. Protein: CASRSLAGERGGEQFF.

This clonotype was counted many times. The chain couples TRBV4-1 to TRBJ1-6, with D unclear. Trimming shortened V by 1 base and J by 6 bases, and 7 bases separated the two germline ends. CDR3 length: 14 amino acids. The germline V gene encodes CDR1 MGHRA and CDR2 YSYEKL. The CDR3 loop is CASSQVLSNSPLHF. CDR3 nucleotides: TGCGCCAGCAGCCAAGTGCTGAGTAATTCACCCCTCCACTTT.

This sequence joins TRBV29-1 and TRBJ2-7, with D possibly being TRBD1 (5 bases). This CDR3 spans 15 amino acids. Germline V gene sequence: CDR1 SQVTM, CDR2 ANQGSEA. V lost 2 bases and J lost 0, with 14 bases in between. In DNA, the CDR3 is TGCAGCGTTGAATCAACAGGTCCGCGCTCCTACGAGCAGTACTTC. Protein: CSVESTGPRSYEQYF.

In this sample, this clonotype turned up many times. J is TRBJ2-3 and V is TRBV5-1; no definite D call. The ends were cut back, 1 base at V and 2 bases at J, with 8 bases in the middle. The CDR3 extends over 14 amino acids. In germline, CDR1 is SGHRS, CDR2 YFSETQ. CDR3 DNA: TGCGCCAGCAGCTTGCCCGACCTCACAGATACGCAGTATTTT. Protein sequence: CASSLPDLTDTQYF. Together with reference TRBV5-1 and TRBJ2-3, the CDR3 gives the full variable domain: KAGVTQTPRYLIKTRGQQVTLSCSPISGHRSVSWYQQTPGQGLQFLFEYFSETQRNKGNFPGRFSGRQFSNSRSEMNVSTLELGDSALYLCASSLPDLTDTQYFGPGTRLTVL.

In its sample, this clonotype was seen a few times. This chain's CDR3 is CASSLQSTRADTQYF. The CDR3 region has the DNA TGTGCCAGCAGTCTACAATCGACGCGGGCGGATACGCAGTATTTT. The rearrangement links TRBV27 to TRBJ2-3; D may be TRBD2 (5 bases). Trimming took 5 bases from V and 6 from J, leaving 18 bases between them. This CDR3 is built from 15 residues. Germline V gene lookup returns CDR1 MNHEY and CDR2 SMNVEV (reference sequence).

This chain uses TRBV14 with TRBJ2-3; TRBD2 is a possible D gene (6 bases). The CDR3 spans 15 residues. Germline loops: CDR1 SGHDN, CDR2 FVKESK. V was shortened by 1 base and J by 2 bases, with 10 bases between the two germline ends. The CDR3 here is CASSQVGGITDTQYF. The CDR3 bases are TGTGCCAGCAGCCAAGTTGGGGGGATCACAGATACGCAGTATTTT. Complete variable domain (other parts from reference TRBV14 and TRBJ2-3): EAGVTQFPSHSVIEKGQTVTLRCDPISGHDNLYWYRRVMGKEIKFLLHFVKESKQDESGMPNNRFLAERTGGTYSTLKVQPAELEDSGVYFCASSQVGGITDTQYFGPGTRLTVL.

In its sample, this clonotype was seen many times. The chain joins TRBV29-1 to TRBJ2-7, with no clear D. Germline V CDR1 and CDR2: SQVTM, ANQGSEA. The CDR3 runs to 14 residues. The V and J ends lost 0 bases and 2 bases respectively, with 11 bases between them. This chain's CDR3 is CSVEEGRSPYEQYF. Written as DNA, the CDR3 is TGCAGCGTTGAAGAGGGAAGAAGTCCCTACGAGCAGTACTTC.

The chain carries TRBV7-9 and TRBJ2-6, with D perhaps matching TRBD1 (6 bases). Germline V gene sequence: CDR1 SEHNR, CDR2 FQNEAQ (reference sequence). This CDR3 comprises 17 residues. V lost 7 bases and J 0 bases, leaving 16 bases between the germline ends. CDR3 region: CASIAGTSSSGANVLTF. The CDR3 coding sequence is TGTGCCAGCATCGCCGGGACAAGTAGCTCTGGGGCCAACGTCCTGACTTTC. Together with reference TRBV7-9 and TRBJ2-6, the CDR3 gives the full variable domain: DTGVSQNPRHKITKRGQNVTFRCDPISEHNRLYWYRQTLGQGPEFLTYFQNEAQLEKSRLLSDRFSAERPKGSFSTLEIQRTEQGDSAMYLCASIAGTSSSGANVLTFGAGSRLTVL.

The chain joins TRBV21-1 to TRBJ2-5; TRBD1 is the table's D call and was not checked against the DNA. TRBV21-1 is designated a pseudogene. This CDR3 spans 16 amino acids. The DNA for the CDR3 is TGTGCCAGCAGCGGACGACAGGAGGTGATTACAGAGACCCAGTACTTC. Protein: CASSGRQEVITETQYF.

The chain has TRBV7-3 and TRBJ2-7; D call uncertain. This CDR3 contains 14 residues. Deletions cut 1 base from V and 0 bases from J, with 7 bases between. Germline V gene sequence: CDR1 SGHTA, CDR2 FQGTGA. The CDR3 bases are TGTGCCAGCAGCTTAAGCTCGAACTCCTACGAGCAGTACTTC. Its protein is CASSLSSNSYEQYF. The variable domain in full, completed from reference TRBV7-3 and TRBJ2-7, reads GAGVSQTPSNKVTEKGKYVELRCDPISGHTALYWYRQSLGQGPEFLIYFQGTGAADDSGLPNDRFFAVRPEGSVSTLKIQRTERGDSAVYLCASSLSSNSYEQYFGPGTRLTVT.

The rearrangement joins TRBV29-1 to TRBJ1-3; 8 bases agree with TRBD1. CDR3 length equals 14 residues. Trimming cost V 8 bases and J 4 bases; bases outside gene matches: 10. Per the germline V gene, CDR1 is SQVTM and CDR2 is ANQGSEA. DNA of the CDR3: TGCAGCTTTCAATACGGGACAGGAGGAAACACCATATATTTT. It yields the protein CSFQYGTGGNTIYF.

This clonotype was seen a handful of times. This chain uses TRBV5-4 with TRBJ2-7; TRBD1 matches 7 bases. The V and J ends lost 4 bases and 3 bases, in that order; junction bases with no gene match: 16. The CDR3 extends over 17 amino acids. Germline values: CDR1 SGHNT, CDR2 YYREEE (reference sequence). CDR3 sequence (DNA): TGTGCCAGCAGCAGAGCCCCAGCCGGGACAGCACTCTACGAGCAGTACTTC. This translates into CASSRAPAGTALYEQYF.

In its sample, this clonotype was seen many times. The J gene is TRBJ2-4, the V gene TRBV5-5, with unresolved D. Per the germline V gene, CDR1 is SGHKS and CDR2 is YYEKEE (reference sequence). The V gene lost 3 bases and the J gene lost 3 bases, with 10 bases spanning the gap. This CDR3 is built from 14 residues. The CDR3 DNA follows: TGTGCCAGCAGCTGGCGGCAAAACAAAAACATTCAGTACTTC. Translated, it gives CASSWRQNKNIQYF.

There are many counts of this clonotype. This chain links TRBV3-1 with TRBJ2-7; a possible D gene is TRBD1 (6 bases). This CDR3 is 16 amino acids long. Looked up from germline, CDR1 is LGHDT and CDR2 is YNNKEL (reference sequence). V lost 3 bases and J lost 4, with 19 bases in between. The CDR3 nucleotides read TGTGCCAGCAGCCAGCCCCAGGGGAGCCTACCTTACGAGCAGTACTTC. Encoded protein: CASSQPQGSLPYEQYF.

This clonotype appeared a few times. CDR3 coding DNA: TGTGCCAGCAGTTTACAGGTTAACTATGGCTACACCTTC. Encoded protein: CASSLQVNYGYTF. This rearrangement joins TRBV28 to TRBJ1-2; unclear D gene. The CDR3 has 13 amino acids. Germline CDR1 and CDR2: MDHEN and SYDVKM. Trimming removed 2 bases from V and 1 base from J, with 5 bases in between.

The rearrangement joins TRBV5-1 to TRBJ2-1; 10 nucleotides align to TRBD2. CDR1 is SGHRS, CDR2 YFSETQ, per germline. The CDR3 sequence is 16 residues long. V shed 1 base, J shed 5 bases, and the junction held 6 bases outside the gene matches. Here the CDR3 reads CASSLTGLAENNEQFF. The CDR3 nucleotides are TGCGCCAGCAGCTTGACAGGACTAGCGGAGAACAATGAGCAGTTCTTC.

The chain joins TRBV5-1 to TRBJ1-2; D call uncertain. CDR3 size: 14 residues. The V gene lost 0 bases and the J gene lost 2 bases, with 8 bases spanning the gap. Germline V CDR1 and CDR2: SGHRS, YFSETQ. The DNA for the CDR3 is TGCGCCAGCAGCTTGGGAACAGAAAACTATGGCTACACCTTC. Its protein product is CASSLGTENYGYTF.

The CDR3 loop reads CASSPTGVLEGYTF. The CDR3 coding sequence is TGTGCCAGCAGCCCTACAGGGGTCCTAGAGGGCTACACCTTC. The chain recombines TRBV11-2 with TRBJ1-2, with 7 bases lining up with TRBD1. The CDR3 totals 14 residues. Germline loops: CDR1 SGHAT, CDR2 FQNNGV. With 5 bases clipped from V and 8 bases from J, the junction kept 11 bases outside the gene matches.

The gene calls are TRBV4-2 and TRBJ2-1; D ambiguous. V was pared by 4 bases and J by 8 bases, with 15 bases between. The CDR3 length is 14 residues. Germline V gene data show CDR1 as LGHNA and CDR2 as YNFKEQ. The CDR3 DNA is TGTGCCAGCAGCCTCCGACCGGCCGAGGATGAGCAGTTCTTC. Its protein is CASSLRPAEDEQFF.

The CDR3 DNA follows: TGTGCCAGCAGTTTCGGCCCGGATGGATACTTC. It yields the protein CASSFGPDGYF. The chain joins TRBV28 to TRBJ2-7; D not resolved. Trimming removed 3 bases at V and 13 bases at J, with 13 bases between. The CDR3 has 11 residues. CDR1 MDHEN and CDR2 SYDVKM come from the germline V gene.

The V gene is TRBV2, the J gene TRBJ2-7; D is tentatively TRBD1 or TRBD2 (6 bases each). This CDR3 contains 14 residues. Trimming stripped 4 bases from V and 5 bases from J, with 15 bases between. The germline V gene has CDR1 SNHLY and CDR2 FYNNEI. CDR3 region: CASSGKGGSDEQYF. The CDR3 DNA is TGTGCCAGCAGTGGGAAGGGGGGTTCCGACGAGCAGTACTTC. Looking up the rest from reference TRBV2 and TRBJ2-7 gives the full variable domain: EPEVTQTPSHQVTQMGQEVILRCVPISNHLYFYWYRQILGQKVEFLVSFYNNEISEKSEIFDDQFSVERPDGSNFTLKIRSTKLEDSAMYFCASSGKGGSDEQYFGPGTRLTVT.

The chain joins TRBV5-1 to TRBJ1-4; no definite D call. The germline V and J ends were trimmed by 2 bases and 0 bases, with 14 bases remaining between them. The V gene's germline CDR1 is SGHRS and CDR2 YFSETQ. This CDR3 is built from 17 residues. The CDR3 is CASSFYGPAATNEKLFF. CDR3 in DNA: TGCGCCAGCAGCTTTTATGGCCCCGCTGCAACTAATGAAAAACTGTTTTTT.

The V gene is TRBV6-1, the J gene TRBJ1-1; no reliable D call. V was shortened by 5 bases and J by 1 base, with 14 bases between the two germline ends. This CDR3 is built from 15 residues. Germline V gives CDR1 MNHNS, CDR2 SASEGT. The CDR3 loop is CASSSLGRGNTEAFF. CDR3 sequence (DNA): TGTGCCAGCAGTTCCCTTGGGCGGGGGAACACTGAAGCTTTCTTT.

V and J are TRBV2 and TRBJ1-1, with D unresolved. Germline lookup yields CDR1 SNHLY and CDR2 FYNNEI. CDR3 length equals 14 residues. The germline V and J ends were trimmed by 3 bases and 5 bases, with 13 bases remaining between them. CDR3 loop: CASSDKDLGTEAFF. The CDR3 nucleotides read TGTGCCAGCAGTGATAAGGACCTTGGGACTGAAGCTTTCTTT.